These 7 T cell receptor beta chains were sequenced from one sample in a study of cytomegalovirus exposure and HLA in healthy donors. Primers included in the PCR were 60 Vbeta and 13 Jbeta primers. Libraries were prepared by immunoSEQ multiplex PCR; TCRdb keeps only in-frame clonotypes and omits some of them. The table lists about 160,000 clones, 70% to 85% of them singletons, with 4.3% in the top ten. Sequencing was performed on PBMCs. The receptors were gathered from a man in his forties in good health and CMV-seronegative.

The chain carries TRBV10-3 and TRBJ2-3; 10 nucleotides agree with TRBD1. CDR1 ENHRY and CDR2 SYGVKD come from the germline V gene. This CDR3 is 17 amino acids long. V was clipped by 5 bases and J by 4 bases; unmatched bases: 12. DNA for the CDR3: TGTGCCATCAGTACGCCCCGGACAGGGGGTGAGTCAGATACGCAGTATTTT. As protein: CAISTPRTGGESDTQYF.

This rearrangement joins TRBV9 to TRBJ2-2; 10 nucleotides agree with TRBD1. The CDR3 loop spans 14 amino acids. Germline CDR1 reads SGDLS; CDR2 reads YYNGEE. V shed 4 bases, J shed 6 bases, and the junction held 3 bases outside the gene matches. The CDR3 DNA reads TGTGCCAGCAGCTTAGGACAGGGGGCCGGGGAGCTGTTTTTT. This sequence encodes CASSLGQGAGELFF.

This clone was detected many times. The chain uses TRBV25-1 and TRBJ1-6; a weak D match, TRBD1 (5 bases). V was clipped by 2 bases and J by 9 bases, with 8 bases between them. Germline-derived CDR1 and CDR2 are MGHDK and SYGVNS. The CDR3 loop spans 13 amino acids. CDR3 in amino acids: CASSERGLSPLHF. The CDR3 coding sequence is TGTGCCAGCAGTGAAAGGGGACTTTCACCCCTCCACTTT.

This rearrangement joins TRBV4-1 to TRBJ1-1, with D tentatively TRBD1 (6 bases). V lost 1 base to trimming and J lost 0 bases, with 12 bases between them. Looked up from germline, CDR1 is MGHRA and CDR2 is YSYEKL. The CDR3 consists of 16 residues. The CDR3 region is CASSQGSDRMNTEAFF. The CDR3 DNA reads as TGCGCCAGCAGCCAAGGTAGCGACAGGATGAACACTGAAGCTTTCTTT.

The sample holds a few counts of this clone. The chain recombines TRBV5-6 with TRBJ2-7, with D perhaps TRBD1 (6 bases). The CDR3 is 14 amino acids. Per the germline V gene, CDR1 is SGHDT and CDR2 is YYEEEE. Trimming shortened V by 5 bases and J by 0 bases, and 12 bases separated the two germline ends. The CDR3 loop is CASSLTGTSYEQYF. In DNA form, the CDR3 reads TGTGCCAGCAGTTTGACAGGTACCTCCTACGAGCAGTACTTC.

The chain has TRBV4-3 and TRBJ2-2; 8 bases line up with TRBD1. The CDR3 has 15 amino acids. After removal of 5 bases from V and 4 bases from J, the junction contained 6 bases not matched to a gene. CDR1 is LGHNA, CDR2 YSLEER, per germline. This chain's CDR3 is CASSARGLGTGELFF. CDR3 coding DNA: TGCGCCAGCAGCGCCAGGGGGCTCGGCACCGGGGAGCTGTTTTTT.

The chain links TRBV11-2 to TRBJ2-7; 8 nucleotides line up with TRBD2. V was pared by 1 base and J by 2 bases, with 7 bases of the junction left unmatched. CDR3 length: 16 residues. Germline loops: CDR1 SGHAT, CDR2 FQNNGV. Here the CDR3 reads CASSLGGAGAPYEQYF. CDR3 in DNA: TGTGCCAGCAGCTTAGGGGGAGCGGGGGCACCCTACGAGCAGTACTTC.